The T cell receptor (beta chain) under discussion was sequenced for a study of low-dose radiotherapy and immunotherapy resistance in tumors. Across the study: Cohort 1 received 0.5 Gy per fraction every 2 weeks, totaling 6.5 Gy. Each two-week cycle included intravenous cyclophosphamide 200 mg/m2, given one day before radiation and immunotherapy.

Indicated time point: after trial treatment. Treatment described: LDRT plus nivolumab, ipilimumab, low-dose cyclophosphamide and aspirin (RACIN trial). Both TCRalpha and TCRbeta chains were reverse transcribed with V-gene-specific primers. For amplifying TCRs, the PCR ran for approximately 18 cycles with Phusion, which was used together with a constant-region primer and the adapter on the V primers. In vitro transcription served to amplify the isolated mRNA. TCRdb re-called the reads through MiXCR, storing one row per CDR3 protein. Of roughly 100,000 distinct CDR3 sequences in the sample, 20% to 25% were seen once. The germline V gene encodes CDR1 MNHEY and CDR2 SVGEGT. The CDR3 covers 15 residues. This clonotype was seen more than once but under ten times. One junction end does not reproduce the germline sequence, and a read error may be involved.

This material consisted of PBMCs, taken after low-dose radiotherapy plus immunotherapy. V usage is TRBV6-2 or TRBV6-3 and J usage is TRBJ1-2; the match to TRBD1 covers 9 bases. This TCR was recovered from a female donor with ovarian cancer. CDR3 amino acids: CASSKIPGTGYGYTF. The DNA of the CDR3 is TGTGCCAGCAGTAAAATACCCGGGACAGGGTACGGCTATACCTTC.